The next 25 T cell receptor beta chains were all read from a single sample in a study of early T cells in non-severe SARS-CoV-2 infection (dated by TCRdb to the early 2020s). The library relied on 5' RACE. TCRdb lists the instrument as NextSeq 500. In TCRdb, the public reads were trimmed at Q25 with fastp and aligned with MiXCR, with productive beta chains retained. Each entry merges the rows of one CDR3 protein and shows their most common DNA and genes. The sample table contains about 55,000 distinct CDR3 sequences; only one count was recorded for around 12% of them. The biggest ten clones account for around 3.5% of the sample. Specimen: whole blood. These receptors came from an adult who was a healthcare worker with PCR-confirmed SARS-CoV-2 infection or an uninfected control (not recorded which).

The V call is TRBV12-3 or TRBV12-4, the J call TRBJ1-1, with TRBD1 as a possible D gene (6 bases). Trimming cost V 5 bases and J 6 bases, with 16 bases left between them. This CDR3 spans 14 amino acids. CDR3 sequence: CASSPVQGYAEAFF. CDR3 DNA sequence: TGTGCCAGCAGTCCGGTCCAGGGGTACGCTGAAGCTTTCTTT.

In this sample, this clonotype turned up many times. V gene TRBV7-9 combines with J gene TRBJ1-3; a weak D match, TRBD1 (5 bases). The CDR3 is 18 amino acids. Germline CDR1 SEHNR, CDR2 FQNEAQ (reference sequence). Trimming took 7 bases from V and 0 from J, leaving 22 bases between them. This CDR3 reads CASNGARPVEISGNTIYF. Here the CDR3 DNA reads TGTGCCAGCAACGGGGCCCGACCCGTTGAAATCTCTGGAAACACCATATATTTT. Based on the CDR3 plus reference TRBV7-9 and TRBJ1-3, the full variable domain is DTGVSQNPRHKITKRGQNVTFRCDPISEHNRLYWYRQTLGQGPEFLTYFQNEAQLEKSRLLSDRFSAERPKGSFSTLEIQRTEQGDSAMYLCASNGARPVEISGNTIYFGEGSWLTVV.

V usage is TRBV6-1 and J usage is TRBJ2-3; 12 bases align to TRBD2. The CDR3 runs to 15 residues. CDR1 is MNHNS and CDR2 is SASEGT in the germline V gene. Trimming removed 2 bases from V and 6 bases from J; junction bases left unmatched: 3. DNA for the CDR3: TGTGCCAGCAGTGAACTAGCGGGAGGGCCCGATACGCAGTATTTT. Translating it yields CASSELAGGPDTQYF.

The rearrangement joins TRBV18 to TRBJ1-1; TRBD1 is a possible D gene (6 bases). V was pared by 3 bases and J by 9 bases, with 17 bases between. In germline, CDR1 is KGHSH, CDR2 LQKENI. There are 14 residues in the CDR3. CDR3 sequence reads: CASSPSGGPDKAFF. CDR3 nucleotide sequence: TGTGCCAGCTCACCGTCGGGGGGCCCCGATAAAGCTTTCTTT.

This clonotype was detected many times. DNA of the CDR3: TGCAGTGCTCCACCCGCCGCGGACACAGATACGCAGTATTTT. This codes for CSAPPAADTDTQYF. The chain joins TRBV20-1 to TRBJ2-3; no definite D call. Germline V lookup: CDR1 DFQATT, CDR2 SNEGSKA (reference sequence). CDR3 length: 14 amino acids. The V gene lost 5 bases and the J gene lost 2 bases, with 14 bases spanning the gap.

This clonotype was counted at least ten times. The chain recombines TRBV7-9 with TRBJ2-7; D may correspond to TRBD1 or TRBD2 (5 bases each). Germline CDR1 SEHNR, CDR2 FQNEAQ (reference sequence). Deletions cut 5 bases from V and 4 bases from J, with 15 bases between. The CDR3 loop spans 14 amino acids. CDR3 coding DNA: TGTGCCAGCAGCCCCGGGGCCGGTCGGTACGAGCAGTACTTC. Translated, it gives CASSPGAGRYEQYF.

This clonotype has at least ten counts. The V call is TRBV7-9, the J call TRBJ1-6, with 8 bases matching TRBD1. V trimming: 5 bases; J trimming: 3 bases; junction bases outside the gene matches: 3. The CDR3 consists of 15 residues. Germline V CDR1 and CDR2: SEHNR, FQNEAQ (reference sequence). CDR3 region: CASSQDRVYNSPLHF. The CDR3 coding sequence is TGTGCCAGCAGCCAGGACAGGGTCTATAATTCACCCCTCCACTTT.

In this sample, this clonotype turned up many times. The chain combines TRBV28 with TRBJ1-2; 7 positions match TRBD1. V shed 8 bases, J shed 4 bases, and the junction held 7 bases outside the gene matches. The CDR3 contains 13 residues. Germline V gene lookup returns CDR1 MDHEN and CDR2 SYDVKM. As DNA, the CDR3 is TGTGCCAGCCTGGGGCAGGGGGTCTATGGCTACACCTTC. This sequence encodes CASLGQGVYGYTF.

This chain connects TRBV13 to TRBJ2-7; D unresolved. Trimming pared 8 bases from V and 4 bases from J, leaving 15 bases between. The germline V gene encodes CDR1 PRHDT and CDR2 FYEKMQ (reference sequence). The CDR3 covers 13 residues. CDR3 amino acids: CASSGSSAYEQYF. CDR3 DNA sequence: TGTGCCAGCTCTGGATCTAGTGCTTACGAGCAGTACTTC.

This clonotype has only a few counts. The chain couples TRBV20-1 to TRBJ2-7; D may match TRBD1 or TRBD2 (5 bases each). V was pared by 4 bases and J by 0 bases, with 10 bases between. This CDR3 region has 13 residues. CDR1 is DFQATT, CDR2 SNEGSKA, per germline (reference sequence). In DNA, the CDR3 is TGCAGTGCTAACTCAGGGAGCTCCTACGAGCAGTACTTC. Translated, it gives CSANSGSSYEQYF.

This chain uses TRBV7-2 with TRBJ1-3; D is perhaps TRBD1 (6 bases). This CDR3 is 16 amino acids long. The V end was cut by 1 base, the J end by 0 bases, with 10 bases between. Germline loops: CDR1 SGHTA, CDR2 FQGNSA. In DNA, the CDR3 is TGTGCCAGCAGCTTAGGACAGGTCAGCTCTGGAAACACCATATATTTT. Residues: CASSLGQVSSGNTIYF.

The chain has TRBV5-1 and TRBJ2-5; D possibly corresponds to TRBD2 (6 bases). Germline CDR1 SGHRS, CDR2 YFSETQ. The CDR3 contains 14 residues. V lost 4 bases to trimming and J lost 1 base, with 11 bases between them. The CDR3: CASSPGSTQETQYF. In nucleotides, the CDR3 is TGCGCCAGCAGCCCCGGGAGTACCCAAGAGACCCAGTACTTC. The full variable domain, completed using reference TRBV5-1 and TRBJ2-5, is KAGVTQTPRYLIKTRGQQVTLSCSPISGHRSVSWYQQTPGQGLQFLFEYFSETQRNKGNFPGRFSGRQFSNSRSEMNVSTLELGDSALYLCASSPGSTQETQYFGPGTRLLVL.

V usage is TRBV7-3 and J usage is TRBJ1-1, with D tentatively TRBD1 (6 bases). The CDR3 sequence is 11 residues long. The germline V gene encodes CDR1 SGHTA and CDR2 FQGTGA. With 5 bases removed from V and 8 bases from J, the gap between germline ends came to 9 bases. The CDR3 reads CASSPDREAFF. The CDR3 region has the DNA TGTGCCAGCAGCCCAGACAGGGAAGCTTTCTTT.

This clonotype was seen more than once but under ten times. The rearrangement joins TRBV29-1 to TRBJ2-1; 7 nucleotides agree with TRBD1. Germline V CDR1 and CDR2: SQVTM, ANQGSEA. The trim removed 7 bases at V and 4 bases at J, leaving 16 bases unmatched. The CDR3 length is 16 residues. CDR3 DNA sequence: TGCAGCGCAACCCACCCGAGACAGGGAAGGTACAATGAGCAGTTCTTC. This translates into CSATHPRQGRYNEQFF.

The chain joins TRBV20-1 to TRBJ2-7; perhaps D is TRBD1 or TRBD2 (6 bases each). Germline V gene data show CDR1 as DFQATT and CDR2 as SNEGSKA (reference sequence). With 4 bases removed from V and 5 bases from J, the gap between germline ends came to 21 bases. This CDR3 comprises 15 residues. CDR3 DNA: TGCAGTGCTATCCCCCCCCGGGGGCTGGGTGACGAGCAGTACTTC. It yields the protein CSAIPPRGLGDEQYF.

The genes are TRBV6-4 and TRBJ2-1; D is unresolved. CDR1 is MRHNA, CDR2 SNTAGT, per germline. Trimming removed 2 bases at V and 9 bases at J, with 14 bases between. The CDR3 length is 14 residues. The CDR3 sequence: CASSDRPYQVEQFF. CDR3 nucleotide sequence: TGTGCCAGCAGTGACAGGCCCTACCAAGTTGAGCAGTTCTTC.

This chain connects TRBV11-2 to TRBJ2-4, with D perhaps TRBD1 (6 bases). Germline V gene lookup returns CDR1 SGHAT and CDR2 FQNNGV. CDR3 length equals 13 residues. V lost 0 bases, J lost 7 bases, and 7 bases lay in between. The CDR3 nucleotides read TGTGCCAGCAGCTTAGAGAGGGGGAACATTCAGTACTTC. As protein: CASSLERGNIQYF.

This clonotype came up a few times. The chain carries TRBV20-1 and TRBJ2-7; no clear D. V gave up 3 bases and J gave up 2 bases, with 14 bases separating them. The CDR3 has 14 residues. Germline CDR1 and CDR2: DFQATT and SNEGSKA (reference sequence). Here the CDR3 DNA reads TGCAGTGCTAGTTCGGGCACAGTTCCCTACGAGCAGTACTTC. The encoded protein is CSASSGTVPYEQYF.

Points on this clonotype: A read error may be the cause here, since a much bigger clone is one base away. CDR3 nucleotide sequence: TGTGCCAGCAGGGCGGGTAGTCCCTACAATGAGCAGTTCTTC. This sequence encodes CASRAGSPYNEQFF. The rearrangement joins TRBV6-6 to TRBJ2-1, with D possibly being TRBD2 (5 bases). The germline CDR1 and CDR2 sequences are MNHNY and SVGAGI (reference sequence). The ends were cut back, 6 bases at V and 2 bases at J, with 11 bases in the middle. CDR3 size: 14 residues.

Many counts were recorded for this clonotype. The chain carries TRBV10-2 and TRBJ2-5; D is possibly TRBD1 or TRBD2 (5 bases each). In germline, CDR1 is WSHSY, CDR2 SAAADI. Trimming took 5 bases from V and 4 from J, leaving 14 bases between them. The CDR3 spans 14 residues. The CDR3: CASSTPQGVETQYF. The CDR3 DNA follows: TGCGCCAGCAGTACCCCCCAGGGAGTAGAGACCCAGTACTTC.

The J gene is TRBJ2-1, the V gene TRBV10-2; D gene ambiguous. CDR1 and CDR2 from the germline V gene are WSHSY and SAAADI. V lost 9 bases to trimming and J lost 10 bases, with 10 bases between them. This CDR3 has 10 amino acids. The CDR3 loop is CARVASEQFF. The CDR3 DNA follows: TGCGCCAGAGTGGCCTCGGAGCAGTTCTTC.

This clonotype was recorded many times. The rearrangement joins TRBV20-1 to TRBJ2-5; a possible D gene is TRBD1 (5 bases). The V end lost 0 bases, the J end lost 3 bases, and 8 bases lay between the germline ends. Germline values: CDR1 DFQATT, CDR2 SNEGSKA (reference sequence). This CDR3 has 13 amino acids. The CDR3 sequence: CSARDDRKETQYF. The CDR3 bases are TGCAGTGCTAGAGATGACAGAAAAGAGACCCAGTACTTC.

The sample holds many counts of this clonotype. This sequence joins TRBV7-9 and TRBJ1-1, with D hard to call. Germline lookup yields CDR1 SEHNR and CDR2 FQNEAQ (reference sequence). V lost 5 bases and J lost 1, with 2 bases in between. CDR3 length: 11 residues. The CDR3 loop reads CASSRNTEAFF. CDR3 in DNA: TGTGCCAGCAGCAGGAACACTGAAGCTTTCTTT.

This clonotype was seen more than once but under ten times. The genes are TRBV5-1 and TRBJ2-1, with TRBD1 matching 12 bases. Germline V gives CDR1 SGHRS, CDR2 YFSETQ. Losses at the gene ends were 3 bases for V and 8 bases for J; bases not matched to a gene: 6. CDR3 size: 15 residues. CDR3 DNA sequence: TGCGCCAGCAGCTCGGGGGACAGGGGGCCAGATGAGCAGTTCTTC. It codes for CASSSGDRGPDEQFF.

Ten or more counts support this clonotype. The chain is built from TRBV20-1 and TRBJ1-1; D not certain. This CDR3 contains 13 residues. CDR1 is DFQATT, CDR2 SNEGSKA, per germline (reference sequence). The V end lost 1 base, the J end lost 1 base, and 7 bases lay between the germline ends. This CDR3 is CSARVQPNTEAFF. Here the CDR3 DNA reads TGCAGTGCTAGAGTACAACCGAACACTGAAGCTTTCTTT.